This TCR beta chain stems from a study of identifying expanded T cells in peripheral blood. As for this clone: Its antigen remains unidentified.

The study's findings and limits: Differentially abundant clones: around 1.2 between replicates, about 16 at two to three weeks, around 20 at four. Approximately two-week clone count variance significantly increased as total template count grew.

Between the trimmed V and J ends, which lost 0 bases and 9 bases, there was a span of 16 bases. CDR1 and CDR2 from the germline V gene are SGHRS and YFSETQ. This CDR3 contains 15 residues. Healthy donors had no documented immune events, such as infections, while sampled. Profiled with immunoSEQ multiplex PCR; TCRdb holds only in-frame clones, not every one. The repertoire has some 100,000 clones, about 85% of them found once; the top ten carry about 8.6%. Sequenced input: blood. The rearrangement uses TRBV5-1 and TRBJ2-1; D is perhaps TRBD2 (5 bases). The source of this sequence is a person aged 18 to 70 in good health. CDR3 DNA: TGCGCCAGCAGCTTGGTTACGGGGAACTTAGGTGAGCAGTTCTTC. This encodes CASSLVTGNLGEQFF.